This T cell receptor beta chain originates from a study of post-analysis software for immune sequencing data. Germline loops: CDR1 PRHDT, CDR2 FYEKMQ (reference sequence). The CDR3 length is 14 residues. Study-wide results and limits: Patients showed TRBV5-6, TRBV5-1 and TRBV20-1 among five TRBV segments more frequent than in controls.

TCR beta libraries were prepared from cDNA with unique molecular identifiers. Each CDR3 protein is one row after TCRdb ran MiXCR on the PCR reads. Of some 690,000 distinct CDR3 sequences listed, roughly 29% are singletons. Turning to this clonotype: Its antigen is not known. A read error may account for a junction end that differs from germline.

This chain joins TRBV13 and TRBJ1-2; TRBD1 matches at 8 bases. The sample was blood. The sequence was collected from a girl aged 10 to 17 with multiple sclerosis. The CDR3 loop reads CANSLGRGRDGYTF. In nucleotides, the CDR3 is TGTGCCAACAGCTTAGGCAGGGGGCGAGATGGCTACACCTTC.